A single sample is the source of the 21 T cell receptor beta chains below, sequenced in a study of blood T cell repertoires in COVID-19. Sequenced by immunoSEQ multiplex PCR; TCRdb stores in-frame clones only, minus some. The sample consists of around 200,000 clones, roughly nine tenths of them appearing once. Input material: PBMCs or T cells enriched from blood (not recorded which). These receptors came from a woman aged 40 to 50 with acute COVID-19.

The rearrangement joins TRBV5-4 to TRBJ1-1; D is ambiguous. This CDR3 has 13 residues. Trimming removed 0 bases at V and 4 bases at J, with 7 bases between. CDR1 is SGHNT and CDR2 is YYREEE in the germline V gene (reference sequence). CDR3 nucleotides: TGTGCCAGCAGCTTGGGCTCTATCACTGAAGCTTTCTTT. It is translated as CASSLGSITEAFF.

J is TRBJ1-4 and V is TRBV9; 9 nucleotides line up with TRBD1. Unmatched junction bases numbered 4, after V lost 3 bases and J lost 7 bases. The CDR3 totals 14 residues. Germline CDR1 is SGDLS and CDR2 is YYNGEE. The CDR3 DNA is TGTGCCAGCAGCGAAGGGACAGGGAGTGAAAAACTGTTTTTT. Its protein product is CASSEGTGSEKLFF.

This rearrangement joins TRBV13 to TRBJ1-1, with D perhaps TRBD1 (6 bases). Germline V gene lookup returns CDR1 PRHDT and CDR2 FYEKMQ (reference sequence). The CDR3 runs to 15 residues. V dropped 0 bases and J dropped 6 bases, with 14 bases sitting between them. CDR3 sequence reads: CASSLGPGELSEAFF. The CDR3 DNA is TGTGCCAGCAGCTTAGGGCCAGGGGAATTGTCTGAAGCTTTCTTT. Combining the CDR3 with reference TRBV13 and TRBJ1-1 gives the whole variable domain AAGVIQSPRHLIKEKRETATLKCYPIPRHDTVYWYQQGPGQDPQFLISFYEKMQSDKGSIPDRFSAQQFSDYHSELNMSSLELGDSALYFCASSLGPGELSEAFFGQGTRLTVV.

This chain connects TRBV29-1 to TRBJ2-7; D may be TRBD1 (6 bases). Germline loops: CDR1 SQVTM, CDR2 ANQGSEA. The V end lost 3 bases, the J end lost 5 bases, and 8 bases lay between the germline ends. The CDR3 loop spans 11 amino acids. CDR3 amino acids: CSVEHRDEQYF. The CDR3 DNA follows: TGCAGCGTTGAGCACAGGGACGAGCAGTACTTC.

The table lists this clone with a few counts. V usage is TRBV7-2 and J usage is TRBJ1-1; D is unclear. Trimming left V 11 bases short and J 2 bases short, with 6 bases between. The V gene's germline CDR1 is SGHTA and CDR2 FQGNSA. The CDR3 length is 10 residues. The CDR3 sequence is CAVVNTEAFF. CDR3 nucleotides: TGTGCCGTTGTAAACACTGAAGCTTTCTTT.

The gene calls are TRBV7-6 and TRBJ1-1; D is unclear. Trimming shortened V by 7 bases and J by 1 base, and 10 bases separated the two germline ends. CDR3 length: 13 residues. Per the germline V gene, CDR1 is SGHVS and CDR2 is FNYEAQ. This chain's CDR3 is CASTLSGNTEAFF. In DNA, the CDR3 is TGTGCCAGCACCCTATCGGGGAACACTGAAGCTTTCTTT.

The count of this clone is one. The CDR3 region is CASSAPEFEPSYEQYF. The CDR3 nucleotides are TGTGCCAGCAGCGCCCCCGAGTTCGAGCCCTCCTACGAGCAGTACTTC. The rearrangement joins TRBV9 to TRBJ2-7; the D is unclear. The CDR3 totals 16 residues. V lost 3 bases, J lost 0 bases, and 16 bases lay in between. Germline V gives CDR1 SGDLS, CDR2 YYNGEE.

The gene calls are TRBV15 and TRBJ2-7; 9 nucleotides align to TRBD2. The CDR3 has 14 residues. CDR1 is LNHNV and CDR2 is YYDKDF in the germline V gene (reference sequence). The V gene end was trimmed by 8 bases and the J gene end by 6 bases; junction bases not matched to a gene: 11. For the CDR3, the DNA is TGTGCCACCGGGGGGGCTAGCGGGATCGGCGAGCAGTACTTC. Its protein is CATGGASGIGEQYF.

The chain joins TRBV7-2 to TRBJ1-2; 7 bases map to TRBD1. The CDR3 is 15 residues long. Germline trimming cut 1 base from V and 2 bases from J; bases unmatched to any gene: 4. CDR1 is SGHTA, CDR2 FQGNSA, per germline. CDR3 in amino acids: CASSLEDRSNYGYTF. The CDR3 bases are TGTGCCAGCAGCTTAGAGGACAGGTCGAACTATGGCTACACCTTC.

A single count supports this clone. The chain is built from TRBV28 and TRBJ1-2; D is undetermined. The CDR3 spans 13 residues. The V end was cut by 4 bases, the J end by 8 bases, with 14 bases between. The germline V gene encodes CDR1 MDHEN and CDR2 SYDVKM. This CDR3 reads CASSSYNQMGYTF. CDR3 DNA sequence: TGTGCCAGCAGTTCATACAATCAGATGGGCTACACCTTC.

The chain joins TRBV11-2 to TRBJ2-2; 12 nucleotides agree with TRBD2. The CDR3 is 17 residues long. Germline V lookup: CDR1 SGHAT, CDR2 FQNNGV. Unmatched junction bases numbered 11, after V lost 5 bases and J lost 7 bases. The CDR3 is CASSPSSTSGSFGELFF. The CDR3 DNA reads as TGTGCCAGCAGCCCGTCCTCGACTAGCGGGAGCTTCGGGGAGCTGTTTTTT.

The J gene is TRBJ1-1, the V gene TRBV5-1; tentatively, D is TRBD1 (6 bases). This CDR3 contains 15 residues. Germline V lookup: CDR1 SGHRS, CDR2 YFSETQ. The V and J ends lost 2 bases and 1 base respectively, with 12 bases between them. The CDR3 nucleotides read TGCGCCAGCAGCTTTAGAGGGGACAAGAACACTGAAGCTTTCTTT. It yields the protein CASSFRGDKNTEAFF.

This chain uses TRBV28 with TRBJ2-3; D call uncertain. Trimming stripped 5 bases from V and 3 bases from J, with 12 bases between. Germline V gives CDR1 MDHEN, CDR2 SYDVKM. The CDR3 sequence is 14 residues long. The CDR3 DNA reads TGTGCCAGCAGTATCCTAAGTTCTACAGATACGCAGTATTTT. Protein product: CASSILSSTDTQYF.

This clone was seen only a few times. A junction boundary mismatches the germline segment, possibly from a read error. The rearrangement links TRBV30 to TRBJ2-7; a possible D gene is TRBD1 (6 bases). Per the germline V gene, CDR1 is GTSNPN and CDR2 is SVGIG (reference sequence). The CDR3 runs 11 residues. The DNA for the CDR3 is TGTGCCTGGAGTCGAGACAGGAGGAGTAACTTC. Amino acids: CAWSRDRRSNF.

This clone was seen a single time. The V and J genes are TRBV30 and TRBJ1-4; D gene ambiguous. The CDR3 spans 13 residues. Trimming removed 4 bases from V and 4 bases from J, with 10 bases in between. Germline V lookup: CDR1 GTSNPN, CDR2 SVGIG (reference sequence). CDR3 residues: CAWTRHLNEKLFF. Written as DNA, the CDR3 is TGTGCCTGGACGAGGCACCTTAATGAAAAACTGTTTTTT.

This rearrangement joins TRBV11-2 to TRBJ2-1; TRBD2 aligns across 9 bases. Germline V CDR1 and CDR2: SGHAT, FQNNGV. The length of the CDR3 is 15 residues. Unmatched junction bases numbered 5, after V lost 1 base and J lost 7 bases. Here the CDR3 DNA reads TGTGCCAGCAGCTTAGCGGCTAGCGGGAAAAATGAGCAGTTCTTC. Amino acid sequence: CASSLAASGKNEQFF.

The J gene is TRBJ2-1, the V gene TRBV3-1 (or the pseudogene TRBV3-2); 11 nucleotides align to TRBD2. CDR3 length: 19 amino acids. The trim removed 5 bases at V and 1 base at J, leaving 13 bases unmatched. The germline gives CDR1 LGHDT, CDR2 YNNKEL (reference sequence). The CDR3 nucleotides read TGTGCCAGCAGCTTAGGGAAAATAGCGGGAGGGCCTTCCTACAATGAGCAGTTCTTC. Translating gives CASSLGKIAGGPSYNEQFF.

The chain couples TRBV29-1 to TRBJ2-3; 10 bases align to TRBD1. Germline CDR1 is SQVTM and CDR2 is ANQGSEA. This CDR3 spans 13 amino acids. The ends lost 7 bases at V and 5 bases at J; junction bases unmatched: 6. The CDR3 loop reads CSALGQGKDTQYF. The CDR3 nucleotides read TGCAGCGCCCTGGGACAGGGGAAAGATACGCAGTATTTT.

This clone has only a few counts. The rearrangement joins TRBV4-2 to TRBJ2-6; D unclear. The CDR3 runs to 16 residues. Germline-derived CDR1 and CDR2 are LGHNA and YNFKEQ. Trimming left V 0 bases short and J 1 base short, with 7 bases between. CDR3: CASSQETGSGANVLTF. The CDR3 nucleotides are TGTGCCAGCAGCCAAGAGACCGGGTCTGGGGCCAACGTCCTGACTTTC.

This clone has only a few counts. This chain links TRBV11-2 with TRBJ2-7; maybe TRBD2 (5 bases). The CDR3 has 13 amino acids. Germline V lookup: CDR1 SGHAT, CDR2 FQNNGV. V lost 0 bases and J 5 bases, leaving 8 bases between the germline ends. CDR3 nucleotides: TGTGCCAGCAGCTTAGATCGGGGTGACGAGCAGTACTTC. It is translated as CASSLDRGDEQYF.

This clone has a count of ten or more. The gene calls are TRBV2 and TRBJ2-2; 11 nucleotides match TRBD1. The CDR3 loop spans 14 amino acids. J lost 6 bases, V lost 8 bases, and 5 bases had no gene match. Per the germline V gene, CDR1 is SNHLY and CDR2 is FYNNEI. The CDR3: CASGGTGGAGELFF. CDR3 coding DNA: TGTGCCAGCGGGGGGACAGGGGGAGCCGGGGAGCTGTTTTTT.